These 24 T cell receptor beta chains share one sample of origin, sequenced in a study of CD8 T cells in ankylosing spondylitis. A single record per CDR3 protein comes from TCRdb applying MiXCR to the 5' RACE reads. The table has approximately 550,000 distinct CDR3 sequences, about 12% seen once. Which antigens these TCRs recognize remains unknown. Whole-study findings and limits: Blood of patients with ankylosing spondylitis appeared to be characterized by a TCR beta motif of eight highly homologous variants.

Sequencing was carried out using blood, either unsorted or a sorted T cell fraction (not recorded which). The receptors stem from a male donor with ankylosing spondylitis.

The chain is built from TRBV5-1 and TRBJ1-2; D ambiguous. The CDR3 sequence is 13 residues long. V shed 4 bases and J shed 4 bases, with 11 bases lying between them. The germline V gene has CDR1 SGHRS and CDR2 YFSETQ. The CDR3 sequence is CASSAGTAYGYTF. In DNA form, the CDR3 reads TGCGCCAGCAGCGCCGGAACAGCCTATGGCTACACCTTC.

In this sample, this clonotype turned up a few times. This chain uses TRBV10-3 with TRBJ1-4; D uncertain. Germline CDR1 is ENHRY and CDR2 is SYGVKD. There are 14 residues in the CDR3. The ends were cut back, 6 bases at V and 10 bases at J, with 18 bases in the middle. The CDR3 here is CAIRTATETGKLFF. CDR3 in DNA: TGTGCCATCAGAACAGCCACGGAGACCGGAAAACTGTTTTTT.

About this clonotype: One base away lies a much larger clone, so this may be a sequencing read error. The chain is built from TRBV27 and TRBJ1-5, with D hard to call. In germline, CDR1 is MNHEY, CDR2 SMNVEV (reference sequence). Between the trimmed V and J ends, which lost 3 bases and 1 base, there was a span of 4 bases. The CDR3 length is 13 residues. CDR3 coding DNA: TGTGCCAGCAGTTTCGAGAGCAATCAGCCCCAGCATTTT. Amino acid sequence: CASSFESNQPQHF.

This clonotype has just a few counts. The chain joins TRBV24-1 to TRBJ1-2, with D perhaps TRBD1 (6 bases). V was trimmed by 5 bases and J by 8 bases, leaving 20 bases between them. From germline, CDR1 is KGHDR and CDR2 SFDVKD. The CDR3 is 15 residues long. CDR3 protein: CATSAPDRGGDGYTF. As DNA, the CDR3 is TGTGCCACCAGTGCCCCTGACAGAGGGGGGGACGGCTACACCTTC.

This clonotype was counted between two and nine times. The chain joins TRBV20-1 to TRBJ1-5; no definite D call. The CDR3 sequence is 13 residues long. V was cut by 1 base and J by 4 bases, with 8 bases left in between. Germline values: CDR1 DFQATT, CDR2 SNEGSKA (reference sequence). CDR3 in amino acids: CSARAILNQPQHF. CDR3 nucleotide sequence: TGCAGTGCTAGAGCGATACTAAATCAGCCCCAGCATTTT.

The chain carries TRBV20-1 and TRBJ2-1, with TRBD2 identical over 9 bases. Losses at the gene ends were 1 base for V and 3 bases for J; bases not matched to a gene: 7. In germline, CDR1 is DFQATT, CDR2 SNEGSKA (reference sequence). The CDR3 consists of 16 residues. The CDR3 region is CSARGSTSGVYNEQFF. The DNA of the CDR3 is TGCAGTGCTAGAGGATCGACTAGCGGAGTCTACAATGAGCAGTTCTTC.

The CDR3 is CASSLVWDKAFF. CDR3 sequence (DNA): TGTGCCAGCAGTTTAGTATGGGACAAAGCTTTCTTT. The chain links TRBV12-3 or TRBV12-4 to TRBJ1-1; D possibly corresponds to TRBD1 (6 bases). The CDR3 covers 12 residues. The germline V and J ends were trimmed by 1 base and 9 bases, with 9 bases remaining between them.

This clonotype was observed many times. This sequence joins TRBV10-1 and TRBJ2-1, with no clear D. The V and J ends lost 7 bases and 4 bases respectively, with 14 bases between them. Germline lookup yields CDR1 WNHNN and CDR2 SYGVQD (reference sequence). This CDR3 contains 14 residues. CDR3 loop: CASKPSDGYNEQFF. CDR3 DNA sequence: TGCGCCAGCAAGCCTTCGGACGGATACAATGAGCAGTTCTTC.

This clonotype is a singleton in its sample. This chain connects TRBV27 to TRBJ1-4; D unclear. The V and J ends lost 6 bases and 4 bases respectively, with 9 bases between them. This CDR3 is built from 13 residues. Germline values: CDR1 MNHEY, CDR2 SMNVEV (reference sequence). CDR3: CASSLWGNEKLFF. The DNA of the CDR3 is TGTGCCAGCAGCCTGTGGGGTAATGAAAAACTGTTTTTT.

This clonotype was recorded a few times. CDR3 nucleotide sequence: TGCAGCGTTGGGGCTACCGGGGAGCTGTTTTTT. Protein sequence: CSVGATGELFF. This chain uses TRBV29-1 with TRBJ2-2; no clear D gene. There are 11 residues in the CDR3. The V gene's germline CDR1 is SQVTM and CDR2 ANQGSEA. The germline V and J ends were trimmed by 4 bases and 5 bases, with 5 bases remaining between them.

This clonotype occurred a few times. The CDR3: CASSTLAGRGSYNEQFF. The CDR3 region has the DNA TGTGCCAGCAGCACACTAGCGGGCCGAGGCTCCTACAATGAGCAGTTCTTC. The gene calls are TRBV7-9 and TRBJ2-1; 9 nucleotides match TRBD2. With 5 bases clipped from V and 0 bases from J, the junction kept 8 bases outside the gene matches. CDR3 length: 17 amino acids. Germline V gene data show CDR1 as SEHNR and CDR2 as FQNEAQ (reference sequence). Full variable domain (remainder filled in from reference TRBV7-9 and TRBJ2-1): DTGVSQNPRHKITKRGQNVTFRCDPISEHNRLYWYRQTLGQGPEFLTYFQNEAQLEKSRLLSDRFSAERPKGSFSTLEIQRTEQGDSAMYLCASSTLAGRGSYNEQFFGPGTRLTVL.

This clonotype was picked up a small number of times. The V and J genes are TRBV12-3 or TRBV12-4 and TRBJ1-1; perhaps TRBD1 as D (5 bases). V was pared by 3 bases and J by 6 bases, with 11 bases between. The length of the CDR3 is 13 residues. This chain's CDR3 is CASSFAGGAEAFF. The CDR3 DNA reads TGTGCCAGCAGTTTTGCGGGGGGGGCTGAAGCTTTCTTT.

This chain uses TRBV20-1 with TRBJ2-4; D call uncertain. The V and J ends lost 5 bases and 0 bases respectively, with 14 bases between them. This CDR3 is built from 15 residues. Looked up from germline, CDR1 is DFQATT and CDR2 is SNEGSKA (reference sequence). Here the CDR3 reads CSAGVSLLAKNIQYF. The CDR3 DNA is TGCAGTGCTGGAGTCTCTCTCTTAGCCAAAAACATTCAGTACTTC.

This clonotype has only a few counts. The rearrangement links TRBV7-2 to TRBJ2-3; unclear D gene. Between the trimmed V and J ends, which lost 4 bases and 5 bases, there was a span of 10 bases. CDR3 length equals 13 residues. Germline loops: CDR1 SGHTA, CDR2 FQGNSA. CDR3 sequence reads: CASSSRWGDTQYF. CDR3 DNA sequence: TGTGCCAGCAGCTCCAGATGGGGAGATACGCAGTATTTT.

This clonotype was seen ten or more times. The gene calls are TRBV5-1 and TRBJ1-2; 9 bases align to TRBD1. J lost 5 bases, V lost 1 base, and 6 bases had no gene match. The CDR3 sequence is 15 residues long. Per germline, CDR1 SGHRS and CDR2 YFSETQ. Written as DNA, the CDR3 is TGCGCCAGCAGCTTGTGGGGGGACAGGGCGTATGGCTACACCTTC. This gives the protein CASSLWGDRAYGYTF.

The rearrangement uses TRBV2 and TRBJ1-4, with a possible D match to TRBD1 (6 bases). The germline V gene has CDR1 SNHLY and CDR2 FYNNEI. The ends were cut back, 2 bases at V and 7 bases at J, with 17 bases in the middle. This CDR3 region has 16 residues. The CDR3 sequence is CASSERKQGIGEKLFF. The CDR3, as DNA: TGTGCCAGCAGTGAAAGGAAGCAGGGGATTGGTGAAAAACTGTTTTTT.

The chain joins TRBV5-4 to TRBJ2-1, with 9 positions matching TRBD2. CDR1 is SGHNT and CDR2 is YYREEE in the germline V gene (reference sequence). This CDR3 spans 15 amino acids. J was trimmed by 9 bases and V by 1 base; bases with no gene match: 8. The CDR3 sequence: CASSLKGGRVSEQFF. CDR3 DNA sequence: TGTGCCAGCAGCTTGAAGGGCGGGAGGGTTAGTGAGCAGTTCTTC.

This clonotype came up a few times. The J gene is TRBJ2-1, the V gene TRBV9; the D is unclear. Germline CDR1 SGDLS, CDR2 YYNGEE. The CDR3 has 15 residues. Between the trimmed V and J ends, which lost 0 bases and 0 bases, there was a span of 7 bases. Here the CDR3 DNA reads TGTGCCAGCAGCGTAGGAATTAGCTCCTACAATGAGCAGTTCTTC. Its translation: CASSVGISSYNEQFF.

CDR3 loop: CASSRPLSGANVLTF. The CDR3 bases are TGTGCCAGCAGCCGGCCGTTGTCTGGGGCCAACGTCCTGACTTTC. The chain joins TRBV7-2 to TRBJ2-6; no definite D call. CDR1 is SGHTA, CDR2 FQGNSA, per germline. There are 15 residues in the CDR3. Trimming took 5 bases from V and 1 from J, leaving 9 bases between them.

There are a few counts of this clonotype. The CDR3 is CSARALGLAGGPPEQFF. DNA for the CDR3: TGCAGTGCTAGAGCATTGGGGCTAGCGGGAGGGCCCCCCGAGCAGTTCTTC. The chain carries TRBV20-1 and TRBJ2-1; 12 bases agree with TRBD2. This CDR3 spans 17 amino acids. Germline V gene lookup returns CDR1 DFQATT and CDR2 SNEGSKA (reference sequence). The junction had 14 bases not matched to a gene; V was cut back by 1 base and J by 10 bases.

About this clonotype itself: A much larger clonotype is one base distant, so this may be a read error. The chain employs TRBV7-9 and TRBJ1-2; no reliable D call. The CDR3 contains 13 residues. Trimming took 4 bases from V and 0 from J, leaving 6 bases between them. CDR1 is SEHNR and CDR2 is FQNEAQ in the germline V gene (reference sequence). The CDR3 loop is CASSSSSNYGYTF. DNA for the CDR3: TGTGCCAGCAGCTCAAGCTCTAACTATGGCTACACCTTC.

This clonotype appeared a few times. One end of the junction does not line up with germline, which may come from a read error. The DNA for the CDR3 is TGCTGTGCGATAGCCCGAAAGGGAGGGCCATTCAATGAGCAGTTCTTC. This codes for CCAIARKGGPFNEQFF. The chain joins TRBV20-1 to TRBJ2-1, with 7 bases that match TRBD2. CDR1 and CDR2 from the germline V gene are DFQATT and SNEGSKA (reference sequence). The CDR3 length is 16 residues.

At least ten counts were recorded for this clonotype. The chain is built from TRBV5-1 and TRBJ1-1; 8 bases are shared with TRBD1. The CDR3 is made up of 15 amino acids. Germline V gene data show CDR1 as SGHRS and CDR2 as YFSETQ. J was trimmed by 3 bases and V by 1 base; bases with no gene match: 5. The CDR3 sequence is CASSLHGQGDTEAFF. DNA of the CDR3: TGCGCCAGCAGCTTGCATGGACAGGGAGACACTGAAGCTTTCTTT.

The CDR3 region is CASSQDLGVKLFF. Written as DNA, the CDR3 is TGTGCCAGCAGCCAAGATCTAGGGGTAAAACTGTTTTTT. J is TRBJ1-4 and V is TRBV4-2, with a possible D match to TRBD1 (5 bases). The CDR3 runs to 13 residues. Trimming took off 0 bases at V and 10 bases at J, with 9 bases between the two ends. Germline V gene data show CDR1 as LGHNA and CDR2 as YNFKEQ.